The rows below give T cell receptor beta chains drawn from one sample of a study of beta chain features in type 1 diabetes. TCRdb keeps only in-frame clones here, not all; method: immunoSEQ multiplex PCR. The sample contains under 950,000 clones, 17% of which appear only once. The sequencing input was naive CD4+ T cells from blood. The receptors come from a young woman in good health. Each CDR3 is given with its conserved first and last residue. A D gene is named only where the DNA matches it firmly. Rows give clone size only sometimes, using once, few, many, or a class for an expanded clone.

cdr3_aa	cdr3_nt	d_call	j_call	v_call	clone_size
CASSKNDPSGELFF	TGTGCCAGCAGCAAAAATGACCCCAGCGGGGAGCTGTTTTTT	-	TRBJ2-2	TRBV21-1	-
CASSFFFWRGRRRGEQFF	TGTGCCAGCAGTTTTTTTTTCTGGCGGGGGCGTCGACGGGGTGAGCAGTTCTTC	-	TRBJ2-1	TRBV28	-
CASSQAGAAHIRDTQYF	TGCGCCAGCAGCCAAGCGGGTGCAGCCCACATAAGAGATACGCAGTATTTT	-	TRBJ2-3	TRBV4-3	few
CASTGYNEQFF	TGTGCCAGCACCGGTTACAATGAGCAGTTCTTC	-	TRBJ2-1	TRBV7-2	few
CASSQASGTGGPGAFF	TGTGCCAGCAGTCAAGCGTCCGGGACAGGGGGACCTGGTGCTTTCTTT	TRBD1	TRBJ1-1	TRBV28	few
CASSLGFGRVASGANVLTF	TGTGCCAGCAGCTTAGGTTTCGGCAGGGTGGCCTCTGGGGCCAACGTCCTGACTTTC	-	TRBJ2-6	TRBV7-9	few
CASSLLGEGYTF	TGTGCCAGCAGCTTACTGGGGGAGGGCTACACCTTC	-	TRBJ1-2	TRBV7-9	once
CASSAPGTSIGNEQFF	TGTGCCAGCAGCGCCCCCGGGACTAGTATCGGTAATGAGCAGTTCTTC	TRBD2	TRBJ2-1	TRBV7-9	-
CASSHSGKIETQYF	TGCGCCAGCAGCCACTCAGGGAAGATAGAGACCCAGTACTTC	-	TRBJ2-5	TRBV10-2	-
CASSAVVEQYF	TGTGCCAGCAGCGCAGTAGTCGAGCAGTACTTC	-	TRBJ2-7	TRBV2	few
CASSRGTSGRSDTQYF	TGTGCCAGCAGCAGAGGGACTAGCGGGAGGTCAGATACGCAGTATTTT	TRBD2	TRBJ2-3	TRBV9	few
CASSLEGELGNIQYF	TGCGCCAGCAGCTTGGAGGGGGAGCTAGGAAACATTCAGTACTTC	-	TRBJ2-4	TRBV5-1	-
CASSSGTYGYTF	TGTGCCAGCAGCTCTGGGACCTATGGCTACACCTTC	-	TRBJ1-2	TRBV7-9	-
CASSPQPRDEQFF	TGTGCCAGCTCACCACAGCCAAGGGATGAGCAGTTCTTC	-	TRBJ2-1	TRBV18	few
CASSSAGLAYNEQFF	TGTGCCAGCAGCTCGGCGGGACTGGCCTACAATGAGCAGTTCTTC	-	TRBJ2-1	TRBV7-9	-
CASSRWSRDRVNRETQYF	TGTGCCAGTAGCCGGTGGTCCCGGGACAGGGTGAATCGAGAGACCCAGTACTTC	TRBD1	TRBJ2-5	TRBV19	-
CAILRTSGKAAQYF	TGTGCCATCCTACGGACTAGCGGGAAAGCGGCCCAGTACTTC	TRBD2	TRBJ2-5	TRBV7-9	few
CSAGLTVWDTEAFF	TGCAGCGCTGGCCTGACCGTCTGGGACACTGAAGCTTTCTTT	-	TRBJ1-1	TRBV29-1	few
CASSVSAGGYSEQFF	TGTGCCAGCAGCGTATCGGCGGGAGGGTACAGTGAGCAGTTCTTC	TRBD2	TRBJ2-1	TRBV9	few
CSAGQGASTDTQYF	TGCAGCGCCGGACAGGGGGCTAGCACAGATACGCAGTATTTT	TRBD1	TRBJ2-3	TRBV29-1	-
CASSVGGLAGQETQYF	TGTGCCAGCAGCGTAGGCGGGCTAGCAGGGCAAGAGACCCAGTACTTC	-	TRBJ2-5	TRBV9	-
CASSLTGTGENEQFF	TGTGCCAGCTCACTAACCGGGACAGGGGAGAATGAGCAGTTCTTC	TRBD1	TRBJ2-1	TRBV18	-
CASSPVFSGDLSGYTF	TGTGCCAGCTCACCAGTCTTTTCGGGGGATCTTAGCGGCTACACCTTC	-	TRBJ1-2	TRBV18	-
CASSEFLAGGPDNEQFF	TGTGCCAGCAGTGAATTCCTAGCGGGAGGGCCGGACAATGAGCAGTTCTTC	TRBD2	TRBJ2-1	TRBV2	-
CASSLRPGATNEKLFF	TGTGCCAGCTCCCTCAGACCCGGAGCAACTAATGAAAAACTGTTTTTT	-	TRBJ1-4	TRBV18	-
CASSLSNQSYKSSYNEQFF	TGTGCCAGCAGCTTATCCAACCAAAGCTACAAGAGCTCCTACAATGAGCAGTTCTTC	-	TRBJ2-1	TRBV7-6	-
CASTLSGQPYNEQFF	TGTGCCAGCACCCTTTCGGGCCAGCCCTACAATGAGCAGTTCTTC	-	TRBJ2-1	TRBV9	few
CASSRRTGGHGVTEAFF	TGTGCCAGCAGCCGTCGGACAGGGGGCCACGGAGTGACTGAAGCTTTCTTT	TRBD1	TRBJ1-1	TRBV7-9	few
CATSRDLFGLSYNEQFF	TGTGCCACCAGCAGAGATCTTTTCGGTCTCTCCTACAATGAGCAGTTCTTC	-	TRBJ2-1	TRBV15	few
CASNLWAQGAYGYTF	TGTGCCAGCAACCTATGGGCTCAGGGGGCCTATGGCTACACCTTC	TRBD1	TRBJ1-2	TRBV5-6	-
CASSPRDGLGPQHF	TGTGCCAGCTCACCACGGGACGGGCTGGGGCCCCAGCATTTT	-	TRBJ1-5	TRBV18	-
CASSLAPGGFAEAFF	TGTGCCAGCAGCTTAGCGCCAGGGGGCTTCGCTGAAGCTTTCTTT	TRBD1	TRBJ1-1	TRBV7-2	few
CSAPKGYSSTDTQYF	TGCAGCGCCCCCAAGGGGTATTCTAGCACAGATACGCAGTATTTT	-	TRBJ2-3	TRBV29-1	-
CASSFDSRGTEAFF	TGTGCCAGCAGTTTCGATTCTAGGGGGACTGAAGCTTTCTTT	-	TRBJ1-1	TRBV6-5	-
CASTSPEAGIYEQYF	TGTGCCAGCACCTCCCCTGAAGCGGGCATCTACGAGCAGTACTTC	-	TRBJ2-7	TRBV6-5	-
CASSFSSQSNLYTF	TGTGCCAGCAGCTTCAGCTCTCAGTCAAATCTCTACACCTTC	-	TRBJ1-2	TRBV7-8	-
CASSLISDPAFF	TGTGCCAGCAGCTTAATCTCTGATCCAGCTTTCTTT	-	TRBJ1-1	TRBV7-9	-
CASSLGGFYEQYF	TGTGCCAGCAGTTTGGGGGGATTCTACGAGCAGTACTTC	-	TRBJ2-7	TRBV28	-
CASKPQGPTDTQYF	TGCGCCAGCAAGCCCCAGGGCCCCACAGATACGCAGTATTTT	-	TRBJ2-3	TRBV10-2	few
CSAIEGHTEAFF	TGCAGCGCCATAGAAGGACACACTGAAGCTTTCTTT	-	TRBJ1-1	TRBV29-1	few
CASSVALGQETQYF	TGTGCCAGCAGCGTAGCTCTGGGTCAAGAGACCCAGTACTTC	-	TRBJ2-5	TRBV9	few
CASSASTGSNEKLFF	TGTGCCAGCAGCGCCTCCACGGGGTCCAATGAAAAACTGTTTTTT	-	TRBJ1-4	TRBV2	few
CASSLREGRYNQPQHF	TGTGCCAGCAGTTTGCGGGAGGGAAGGTACAATCAGCCCCAGCATTTT	-	TRBJ1-5	TRBV28	few